One and the same sample provided the 10 T cell receptor beta chains below, sequenced in a study of T cell responses to AZD1222 COVID-19 vaccine. The repertoire was sequenced with immunoSEQ multiplex PCR; TCRdb's copy has only in-frame clones and lacks some. The sample contains around 110,000 clones, about 88% of which appear only once. The sample consisted of peripheral blood, taken on day 0 of AZD1222 vaccination. Every receptor here comes from an adult in good health.

The chain recombines TRBV5-3 with TRBJ1-4, with 10 bases matching TRBD1. TRBV5-3 has ORF status, its function being uncertain. With V trimmed by 0 bases and J by 10 bases, 6 bases remained unmatched. The CDR3 runs to 15 residues. The CDR3, as DNA: TGTGCCAGAAGCTTGGGACAGGGGGCGCGGAGAAAACTGTTTTTT. It is translated as CARSLGQGARRKLFF.

In its sample, this clone was seen once. The chain is built from TRBV5-1 and TRBJ2-2; D uncertain. V was pared by 3 bases and J by 6 bases, with 9 bases between. CDR3 length: 13 residues. Germline CDR1 and CDR2: SGHRS and YFSETQ. In DNA, the CDR3 is TGCGCCAGCAGCTGGAGAAAGCCCGGGGAGCTGTTTTTT. This gives the protein CASSWRKPGELFF.

This clone has only one observation. The V and J genes are TRBV11-3 and TRBJ2-1; 8 bases fit TRBD2. The CDR3 sequence is 16 residues long. J was trimmed by 2 bases and V by 6 bases; bases with no gene match: 9. Germline V gene lookup returns CDR1 SGHNT and CDR2 YENEEA. The CDR3 nucleotides read TGTGCCAGCAGTTCCCGTAGCGGGACCCCCTACAATGAGCAGTTCTTC. Its translation: CASSSRSGTPYNEQFF.

The rearrangement links TRBV20-1 to TRBJ1-5, with D uncertain. Germline CDR1 DFQATT, CDR2 SNEGSKA (reference sequence). V was trimmed by 3 bases and J by 13 bases, leaving 13 bases between them. The CDR3 extends over 11 amino acids. CDR3 loop: CSASRTGLQHF. In DNA form, the CDR3 reads TGCAGTGCTAGTAGAACCGGGCTGCAGCATTTT.

CDR3 loop: CASSATVTGSDAFNYGYTF. The CDR3 coding sequence is TGTGCCAGCAGCGCCACCGTGACAGGGAGCGACGCATTTAACTATGGCTACACCTTC. The J gene is TRBJ1-2, the V gene TRBV9; 7 nucleotides agree with TRBD1. The CDR3 consists of 19 residues. Losses at the gene ends were 3 bases for V and 1 base for J; bases not matched to a gene: 18. Germline V gene sequence: CDR1 SGDLS, CDR2 YYNGEE. The full variable domain, rest sourced from reference TRBV9 and TRBJ1-2, is DSGVTQTPKHLITATGQRVTLRCSPRSGDLSVYWYQQSLDQGLQFLIQYYNGEERAKGNILERFSAQQFPDLHSELNLSSLELGDSALYFCASSATVTGSDAFNYGYTFGSGTRLTVV.

This rearrangement joins TRBV9 to TRBJ2-2; D unresolved. Trimming left V 4 bases short and J 6 bases short, with 13 bases between. This CDR3 is built from 14 residues. CDR1 SGDLS and CDR2 YYNGEE come from the germline V gene. CDR3 sequence reads: CASSSLINSGELFF. CDR3 in DNA: TGTGCCAGCAGCTCCCTCATTAACTCCGGGGAGCTGTTTTTT. Full variable domain (missing parts from reference TRBV9 and TRBJ2-2): DSGVTQTPKHLITATGQRVTLRCSPRSGDLSVYWYQQSLDQGLQFLIQYYNGEERAKGNILERFSAQQFPDLHSELNLSSLELGDSALYFCASSSLINSGELFFGEGSRLTVL.

The chain carries TRBV11-2 and TRBJ1-4; 9 bases line up with TRBD1. Per germline, CDR1 SGHAT and CDR2 FQNNGV. J lost 8 bases, V lost 4 bases, and 11 bases had no gene match. The CDR3 sequence is 16 residues long. The CDR3 region has the DNA TGTGCCAGCAGCTCTCTAATCGGACAGGGGAACGAAAAACTGTTTTTT. Translating gives CASSSLIGQGNEKLFF.

V and J are TRBV27 and TRBJ2-5; D remains ambiguous. CDR1 and CDR2 from the germline V gene are MNHEY and SMNVEV (reference sequence). Deletions cut 6 bases from V and 5 bases from J, with 16 bases between. The CDR3 is 14 residues long. CDR3 DNA sequence: TGTGCCAGCAGCAACCTAGGACCCTTGGAGACCCAGTACTTC. Amino acids: CASSNLGPLETQYF.

A few counts support this clone. J is TRBJ1-6 and V is TRBV5-4, with 7 positions matching TRBD1. Germline V lookup: CDR1 SGHNT, CDR2 YYREEE (reference sequence). The trim removed 0 bases at V and 10 bases at J, leaving 10 bases unmatched. The CDR3 runs 16 residues. The DNA for the CDR3 is TGTGCCAGCAGCTTGGGCAGGGACAGTCTCTGGTCACCCCTCCACTTT. Its protein is CASSLGRDSLWSPLHF.

This clone was picked up one time. The chain couples TRBV2 to TRBJ1-4, with D tentatively TRBD1 (5 bases). CDR1 SNHLY and CDR2 FYNNEI come from the germline V gene. The CDR3 spans 14 residues. V gave up 7 bases and J gave up 6 bases, with 15 bases separating them. CDR3 sequence: CASKSDTSHEKLFF. DNA of the CDR3: TGTGCCAGCAAATCGGACACCAGTCATGAAAAACTGTTTTTT.